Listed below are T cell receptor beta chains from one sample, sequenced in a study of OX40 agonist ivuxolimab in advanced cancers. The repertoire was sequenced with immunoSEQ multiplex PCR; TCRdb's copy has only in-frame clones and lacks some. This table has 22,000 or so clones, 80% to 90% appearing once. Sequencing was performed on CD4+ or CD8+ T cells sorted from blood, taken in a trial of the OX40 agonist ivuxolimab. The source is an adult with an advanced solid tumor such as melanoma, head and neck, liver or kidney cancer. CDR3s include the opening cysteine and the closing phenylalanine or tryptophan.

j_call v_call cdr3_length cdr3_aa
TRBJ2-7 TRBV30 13 CAWSEGYDYEQYF
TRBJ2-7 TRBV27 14 CASSYNGQIYEQYF
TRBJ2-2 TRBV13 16 CASSPRLAIFTGELFF
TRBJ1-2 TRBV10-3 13 CAISTATNYGYTF
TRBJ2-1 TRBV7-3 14 CASSQGTSGNEQFF
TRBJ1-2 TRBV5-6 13 CASSFSGNYGYTF
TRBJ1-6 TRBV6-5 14 CASTGQGGNSPLHF
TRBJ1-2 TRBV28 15 CASSPSLAGRYGYTF
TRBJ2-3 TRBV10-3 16 CAISGPGGSGDNTQYF
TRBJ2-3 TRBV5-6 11 CASSLGTSQYF
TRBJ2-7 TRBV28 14 CASSLVLGGIEQYF
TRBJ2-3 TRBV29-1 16 CSVETIAGGLPDTQYF
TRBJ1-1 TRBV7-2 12 CASSLGGPEAFF
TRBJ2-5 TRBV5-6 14 CASSHWTGLETQYF
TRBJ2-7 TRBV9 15 CASSVSDQATYEQYF
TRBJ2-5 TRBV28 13 CASSPGRQETQYF
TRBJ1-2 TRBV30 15 CAWRAPPGENYGYTF
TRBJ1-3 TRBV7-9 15 CASSLYGVSGNTIYF
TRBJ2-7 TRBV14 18 CASSATRESWTGLYEQYF
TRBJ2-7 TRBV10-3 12 CAAGGPSYEQYF
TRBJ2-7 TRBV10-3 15 CAISESDRGSYEQYF
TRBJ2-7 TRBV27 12 CASGLVTYEQYF
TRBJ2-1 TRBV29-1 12 CSVEVGVEQQFF
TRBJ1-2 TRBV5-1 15 CASSLYRGHPSGYTF
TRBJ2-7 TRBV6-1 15 CASRTGVGGSYEQYF
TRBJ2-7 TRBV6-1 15 CASSELWQALYEQYF
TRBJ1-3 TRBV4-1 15 CASSLDRGSGNTIYF
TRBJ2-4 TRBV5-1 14 CASSHRGAGNIQYF
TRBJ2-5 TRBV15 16 CATKHASGRLQETQYF
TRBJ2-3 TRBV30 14 CAWSVTGGADTQYF
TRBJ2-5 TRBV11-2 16 CASSLAVGSPQETQYF
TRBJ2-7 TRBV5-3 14 CARSPGTGSYEQYF
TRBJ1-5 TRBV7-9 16 CASSLVGGGSNQPQHF
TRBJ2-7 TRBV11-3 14 CASSPRTGGPEQYF
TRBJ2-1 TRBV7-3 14 CASSQLAREDEQFF
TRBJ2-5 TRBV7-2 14 CASSLGLAGKTQYF
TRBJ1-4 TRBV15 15 CATSSIAGSSEKLFF
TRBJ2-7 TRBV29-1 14 CSVEGRAPPYEQYF
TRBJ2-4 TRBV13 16 CASSPRGLAGANIQYF
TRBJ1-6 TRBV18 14 CASSPVQGDSPLHF
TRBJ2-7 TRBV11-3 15 CASPLAGEVSYEQYF
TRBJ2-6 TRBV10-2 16 CASSESTGAGANVLTF
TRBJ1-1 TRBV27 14 CASSFFSANTEAFF